Presented here are 25 T cell receptor beta chains from one specimen sequenced in a study of OX40 agonist ivuxolimab in advanced cancers. TCRdb keeps only in-frame clones here, not all; method: immunoSEQ multiplex PCR. The sample yields roughly 72,000 clones, approximately 81% seen once. The sequences come from CD4+ or CD8+ T cells sorted from blood, collected in a trial of the OX40 agonist ivuxolimab. These receptors were obtained from an adult with an advanced solid tumor such as melanoma, head and neck, liver or kidney cancer.

This rearrangement joins TRBV5-5 to TRBJ2-2, with 7 bases matching TRBD2. Germline V gene lookup returns CDR1 SGHKS and CDR2 YYEKEE (reference sequence). V trimming: 4 bases; J trimming: 3 bases; junction bases outside the gene matches: 9. The CDR3 is made up of 16 amino acids. CDR3 DNA: TGTGCCAGCAGCCCCGGGGCTAGCGGTGACACCGGGGAGCTGTTTTTT. Its protein product is CASSPGASGDTGELFF.

The V call is TRBV6-5, the J call TRBJ2-1; D is undetermined. Germline V lookup: CDR1 MNHEY, CDR2 SVGAGI. Trimming pared 7 bases from V and 0 bases from J, leaving 7 bases between. The CDR3 runs to 13 residues. In nucleotides, the CDR3 is TGTGCCAGCAATATTCGCTCCTACAATGAGCAGTTCTTC. Its translation: CASNIRSYNEQFF.

V usage is TRBV6-6 and J usage is TRBJ1-1; 7 positions agree with TRBD1. The CDR3 totals 15 residues. Trimming took 0 bases from V and 1 from J; bases not matched to a gene: 2. Germline V gene sequence: CDR1 MNHNY, CDR2 SVGAGI (reference sequence). The CDR3: CASSYSGQENTEAFF. CDR3 nucleotide sequence: TGTGCCAGCAGTTACTCCGGACAGGAGAACACTGAAGCTTTCTTT.

The chain links TRBV2 to TRBJ2-1; 7 positions agree with TRBD1. The CDR3 covers 14 residues. Losses at the gene ends were 6 bases for V and 4 bases for J; bases not matched to a gene: 6. Per the germline V gene, CDR1 is SNHLY and CDR2 is FYNNEI. CDR3 in DNA: TGTGCCAGCAGGGACAGGTTCGATTACAATGAGCAGTTCTTC. As protein: CASRDRFDYNEQFF.

J is TRBJ1-2 and V is TRBV18, with D unresolved. CDR1 is KGHSH, CDR2 LQKENI, per germline. V lost 6 bases, J lost 5 bases, and 13 bases lay in between. This CDR3 is 13 amino acids long. CDR3 nucleotide sequence: TGTGCCAGCTCGCCCGACGGCAGATATGGCTACACCTTC. Translated: CASSPDGRYGYTF.

This chain links TRBV5-1 with TRBJ2-7, with D hard to call. The CDR3 contains 14 residues. Deletions cut 6 bases from V and 0 bases from J, with 13 bases between. The germline V gene has CDR1 SGHRS and CDR2 YFSETQ. CDR3: CASKTPGSSYEQYF. CDR3 bases: TGCGCCAGCAAAACGCCAGGTTCCTCCTACGAGCAGTACTTC.

This clone showed up just once. The chain is built from TRBV30 and TRBJ2-5; perhaps TRBD2 as D (6 bases). Germline V gives CDR1 GTSNPN, CDR2 SVGIG (reference sequence). The CDR3 totals 14 residues. The V end was cut by 0 bases, the J end by 5 bases, with 13 bases between. In DNA form, the CDR3 reads TGTGCCTGGAGTGTGATGGCGGGAACGGAGACCCAGTACTTC. This sequence encodes CAWSVMAGTETQYF.

In DNA form, the CDR3 reads TGTGCCAGCACAAAACAGCTGAACACTGAAGCTTTCTTT. Translated: CASTKQLNTEAFF. The gene calls are TRBV28 and TRBJ1-1; no clear D gene. Germline assignment: CDR1 MDHEN and CDR2 SYDVKM. The CDR3 sequence is 13 residues long. V dropped 7 bases and J dropped 0 bases, with 9 bases sitting between them.

V gene TRBV4-2 combines with J gene TRBJ2-1; tentatively, D is TRBD1 (6 bases). With 0 bases removed from V and 0 bases from J, the gap between germline ends came to 6 bases. This CDR3 region has 15 residues. CDR1 and CDR2 (germline): LGHNA, YNFKEQ. CDR3 sequence (DNA): TGTGCCAGCAGCCAAGAGGGGGCCTCCTACAATGAGCAGTTCTTC. Its translation is CASSQEGASYNEQFF.

The chain uses TRBV6-6 and TRBJ2-1, with D possibly being TRBD2 (5 bases). CDR3 length: 12 residues. Between the trimmed V and J ends, which lost 6 bases and 9 bases, there was a span of 12 bases. CDR1 is MNHNY, CDR2 SVGAGI, per germline (reference sequence). Here the CDR3 reads CASRDGVREQFF. The DNA for the CDR3 is TGTGCCAGCAGAGACGGGGTGCGTGAGCAGTTCTTC.

The chain uses TRBV7-9 and TRBJ1-1; possible D gene TRBD1, 6 bases. Germline V gene sequence: CDR1 SEHNR, CDR2 FQNEAQ (reference sequence). The CDR3 sequence is 14 residues long. Trimming pared 2 bases from V and 5 bases from J, leaving 12 bases between. Here the CDR3 DNA reads TGTGCCAGCAGCTTACAGGGGCAGGGGACTGAAGCTTTCTTT. Protein: CASSLQGQGTEAFF.

This clone appeared a few times. The V gene is TRBV12-5, the J gene TRBJ2-7, with no clear D. V dropped 1 base and J dropped 2 bases, with 9 bases sitting between them. The CDR3 runs to 14 residues. Germline loops: CDR1 LGHNT, CDR2 FRNRAP. CDR3 in amino acids: CASGLGQITYEQYF. CDR3 coding DNA: TGTGCTAGTGGTTTGGGACAAATTACCTACGAGCAGTACTTC.

CDR3: CASSEGRSYEQYF. CDR3 DNA: TGTGCCAGCAGTGAGGGACGGAGCTACGAGCAGTACTTC. The rearrangement uses TRBV27 and TRBJ2-7, with D perhaps being TRBD1 or TRBD2 (5 bases each). CDR1 is MNHEY and CDR2 is SMNVEV in the germline V gene (reference sequence). V was shortened by 5 bases and J by 3 bases, with 11 bases between the two germline ends. The CDR3 sequence is 13 residues long.

The rearrangement links TRBV19 to TRBJ2-7, with TRBD1 as a possible D gene (7 bases). V dropped 7 bases and J dropped 0 bases, with 16 bases sitting between them. This CDR3 is built from 15 residues. Germline CDR1 reads LNHDA; CDR2 reads SQIVND (reference sequence). As DNA, the CDR3 is TGTGCCAGTACCGACAGGGTCGGGGGCTCCTACGAGCAGTACTTC. Amino acid sequence: CASTDRVGGSYEQYF.

The V and J genes are TRBV14 and TRBJ1-6; D not certain. The germline CDR1 and CDR2 sequences are SGHDN and FVKESK. The CDR3 spans 15 residues. The V end was cut by 4 bases, the J end by 0 bases, with 7 bases between. CDR3 DNA: TGTGCCAGCAGCCGCCCCAGCTCCTATAATTCACCCCTCCACTTT. This encodes CASSRPSSYNSPLHF.

The V call is TRBV5-1, the J call TRBJ2-3, with TRBD2 matching 7 bases. Germline CDR1 reads SGHRS; CDR2 reads YFSETQ. Trimming at V came to 3 bases and at J to 1 base, leaving 8 bases not matched to a gene. The CDR3 sequence is 16 residues long. CDR3 in amino acids: CASSYPLASGTDTQYF. CDR3 coding DNA: TGCGCCAGCAGCTACCCACTAGCGAGCGGCACAGATACGCAGTATTTT.

The chain has TRBV6-1 and TRBJ2-7; no firm D call. V was trimmed by 1 base and J by 2 bases, leaving 9 bases between them. CDR1 is MNHNS and CDR2 is SASEGT in the germline V gene. The CDR3 is made up of 14 amino acids. As DNA, the CDR3 is TGTGCCAGCAGTGAAGGGTACAGAGCCTACGAGCAGTACTTC. It translates to CASSEGYRAYEQYF.

The chain combines TRBV10-3 with TRBJ1-1, with D maybe TRBD1 (5 bases). Between the trimmed V and J ends, which lost 8 bases and 3 bases, there was a span of 16 bases. This CDR3 region has 14 residues. The germline CDR1 and CDR2 sequences are ENHRY and SYGVKD. The CDR3 sequence: CAIGGGQKDTEAFF. As DNA, the CDR3 is TGTGCCATCGGGGGGGGTCAGAAGGACACTGAAGCTTTCTTT.

The chain carries TRBV7-6 and TRBJ2-1; a weak D match, TRBD2 (6 bases). Germline values: CDR1 SGHVS, CDR2 FNYEAQ. The CDR3 runs to 14 residues. Trimming took off 6 bases at V and 4 bases at J, with 13 bases between the two ends. In DNA form, the CDR3 reads TGTGCCAGCAGTCAAAATGCGGGATACAATGAGCAGTTCTTC. This translates into CASSQNAGYNEQFF.

CDR3 amino acids: CASSLTSGSYEQYF. CDR3 nucleotide sequence: TGTGCCAGCAGTCTGACTAGCGGGAGCTACGAGCAGTACTTC. The chain links TRBV27 to TRBJ2-5, with TRBD2 matching 12 bases. TRBJ2-7 matches the DNA end more closely, so the J call is doubtful. CDR3 length equals 14 residues. CDR1 is MNHEY and CDR2 is SMNVEV in the germline V gene (reference sequence).

The gene calls are TRBV4-3 and TRBJ2-3; weak D call: TRBD2 (7 bases). This CDR3 is built from 18 residues. Germline V gene data show CDR1 as LGHNA and CDR2 as YSLEER. The ends were cut back, 1 base at V and 0 bases at J, with 17 bases in the middle. CDR3 coding DNA: TGCGCCAGCAGCCAAGGGGGGGGCTCGGGAGGTAGCACAGATACGCAGTATTTT. It translates to CASSQGGGSGGSTDTQYF.

This clone showed up just a few times. The V and J genes are TRBV19 and TRBJ1-1; the D gene is possibly TRBD1 (5 bases). V shed 7 bases and J shed 1 base, with 16 bases lying between them. Germline-derived CDR1 and CDR2 are LNHDA and SQIVND (reference sequence). The CDR3 length is 15 residues. CDR3 amino acids: CASTEWGGTNTEAFF. The CDR3 DNA sequence: TGTGCCAGTACGGAATGGGGGGGGACGAACACTGAAGCTTTCTTT. Full variable domain (remainder filled in from reference TRBV19 and TRBJ1-1): DGGITQSPKYLFRKEGQNVTLSCEQNLNHDAMYWYRQDPGQGLRLIYYSQIVNDFQKGDIAEGYSVSREKKESFPLTVTSAQKNPTAFYLCASTEWGGTNTEAFFGQGTRLTVV.

Only one count was recorded for this clone. This chain connects TRBV7-3 to TRBJ2-2, with a tentative D call TRBD1 (6 bases). V dropped 5 bases and J dropped 5 bases, with 21 bases sitting between them. Germline V lookup: CDR1 SGHTA, CDR2 FQGTGA. CDR3 length: 17 amino acids. CDR3 sequence (DNA): TGTGCCAGCAGCCCCGTGGCGGACAGATCTGTAACCGGGGAGCTGTTTTTT. Amino acid sequence: CASSPVADRSVTGELFF.

The chain links TRBV5-1 to TRBJ2-7, with D possibly called TRBD1 or TRBD2 (5 bases each). This CDR3 spans 12 amino acids. The V gene's germline CDR1 is SGHRS and CDR2 YFSETQ. Trimming cost V 5 bases and J 8 bases, with 14 bases left between them. CDR3 in amino acids: CASRGEGYQQYF. The CDR3 DNA is TGCGCCAGCAGGGGTGAGGGGTATCAGCAGTACTTC.

The V gene is TRBV6-1, the J gene TRBJ1-2, with D uncertain. In germline, CDR1 is MNHNS, CDR2 SASEGT. The CDR3 runs to 15 residues. V lost 6 bases, J lost 5 bases, and 19 bases lay in between. CDR3 loop: CASSVGPTGNYGYTF. As DNA, the CDR3 is TGTGCCAGCAGCGTCGGACCGACCGGAAATTATGGCTACACCTTC.